This entry is about one T cell receptor (beta chain). Its antigen remains unidentified. One base away there is no much larger clone; base qualities are not given. Whole blood was collected in K2EDTA tubes by collaborating institutions according to the institutions' own protocols. For TCRbeta analysis, collaborators shipped samples in one of three forms: frozen whole blood, isolated PBMCs, or DNA extracted from either of those sample types. Trimming takes 0 bases from V and 6 bases from J, and the germline ends sit 15 bases apart. In the germline V gene, CDR1 corresponds to KGHSY and CDR2 to FQNENV. The CDR3 spans 15 residues, from the cysteine through the phenylalanine. The entry retains the CDR3 DNA only, 45 bases that are in frame from base 1. TCRbeta CDR3 regions were amplified from genomic DNA by means of the immunoSEQ Assay, a bias-controlled multiplex PCR. For the original study's pipeline: The number of nucleated cells in each sample was estimated from the amplification of reference gene primers within the assay. To quantify the absolute abundance of each unique TCRbeta CDR3 rearrangement, sequence reads were collapsed and filtered. Productive Simpson clonality was computed per sample as the square root of Simpson's diversity index over productive rearrangements. TCRdb retrieved this table from immuneACCESS and kept in-frame rearrangements only. Not all clones are present; in checked studies, unresolved V genes account for under half, and no reason is known for the remainder. D and trimming come from the DNA, and the V and J calls and clone size come from that table. The sample has hundreds of thousands of clones on record, 80% to 90% of them singletons. The ten most abundant clones make up about a sixth of the sample.

This sample was taken from a study of blood T cell repertoires in COVID-19 (dated by TCRdb to about 2020). Regarding the research as a whole: The collaborator samples originated in the United States, Italy and Spain and spanned the acute and convalescent phases of COVID-19. The prospective study material was composed of cDNA or gDNA derived from T cells, B-cell-depleted T cells, or PBMCs. The dataset comprised deeply sampled blood TCRbeta repertoires from subjects exposed to, actively infected with, or recovered from COVID-19. The repertoires were released in a freely available public database meant as a resource for research on the immune response to SARS-CoV-2. The samples were drawn from two sources: the first 160 participants of the ongoing ImmuneRACE study, and 1,000 to 1,500 subjects contributed by 6 global collaborators. A de-identified subject ID, COVID-19 status, age in years and sex were almost always included in the sample metadata. Where HLA class I and class II types were available, the types were taken from metadata supplied by the sample provider, not from assay-based typing.

What the study reported, not specific to this receptor: Clinical and demographic metadata were provided uncurated, with the amount varying by source and participant.

The sequence is built from TRBV16 and TRBJ2-7; TRBD2 is a weak D gene call, 6 bases matching. The sequencing sample was made of peripheral blood. The TCR originated in a woman of 80 years or more with active or convalescent COVID-19. The nucleotide sequence is TGTGCCAGCAGCCAATCACGGGACTCCCTGTCCGAGCAGTACTTC. Its translation reads: CASSQSRDSLSEQYF.